A single T cell receptor beta chain is shown here with its context. What it binds is not known. Any gene name here is a mouse gene name. The CDR3 extends 1 residue past the end of the read, so its final part is completed from the germline J gene. The data were taken from a study of tissue T cells after allogeneic stem cell transplantation. Study results and caveats: Anatomically similar tissues had similar TCR repertoires within each patient. This small cohort was clinically heterogeneous, and sampling depth was a limitation.

Time point in this sample: mouse harvest day 7 after allogeneic transplant. Mouse grafts combined 10^7 T-cell-depleted bone marrow cells with 10^6 splenic CD5+ T cells. Mice had MHC-mismatched B6 into BALB/c GVHD, sampled day 7 or 14. Germline CDR1 is LGHNA and CDR2 is YNLKQL (reference sequence). This CDR3 contains 14 residues. The V gene lost 1 base and the J gene lost 0 bases, with 4 bases spanning the gap. Sequenced by immunoSEQ multiplex PCR; TCRdb stores in-frame clones only, minus some. The sample holds some 5,000 clones, roughly half seen once. The V gene is TRBV5, the J gene TRBJ2-1; D ambiguous. The sample consisted of gut tissue. The TCR comes from a female BALB/c mouse given C57BL/6 T cells with graft-versus-host disease after an allogeneic hematopoietic cell transplant. CDR3 protein: CASSQGRNYAEQFF. CDR3 DNA (partial): TGTGCCAGCAGCCAAGGCCGTAACTATGCTGAGCAGTTC.